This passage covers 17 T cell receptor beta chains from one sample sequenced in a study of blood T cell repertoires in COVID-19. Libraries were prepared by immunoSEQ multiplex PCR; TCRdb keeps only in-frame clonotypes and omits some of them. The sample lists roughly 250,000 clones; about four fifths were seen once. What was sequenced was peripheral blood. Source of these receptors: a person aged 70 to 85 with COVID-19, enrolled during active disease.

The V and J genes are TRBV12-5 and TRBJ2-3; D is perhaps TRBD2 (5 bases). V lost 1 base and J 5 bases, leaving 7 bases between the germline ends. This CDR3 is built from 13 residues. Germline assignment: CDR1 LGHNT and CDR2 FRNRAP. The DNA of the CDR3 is TGTGCTAGTGGTTTGGGGGCGGGAGATACGCAGTATTTT. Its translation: CASGLGAGDTQYF.

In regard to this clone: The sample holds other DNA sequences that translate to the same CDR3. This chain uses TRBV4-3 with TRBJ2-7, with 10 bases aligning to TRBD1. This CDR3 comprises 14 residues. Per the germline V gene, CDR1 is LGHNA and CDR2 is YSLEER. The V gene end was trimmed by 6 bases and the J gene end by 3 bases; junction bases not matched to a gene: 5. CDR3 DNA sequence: TGCGCCAGCAGTCCGGACAGGGGGAGCTACGAGCAGTACTTC. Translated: CASSPDRGSYEQYF.

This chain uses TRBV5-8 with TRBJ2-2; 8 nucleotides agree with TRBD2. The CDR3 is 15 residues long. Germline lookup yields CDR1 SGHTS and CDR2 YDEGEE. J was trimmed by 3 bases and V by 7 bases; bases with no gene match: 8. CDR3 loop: CASRMGLEYTGELFF. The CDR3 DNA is TGTGCCAGCCGAATGGGACTAGAGTACACCGGGGAGCTGTTTTTT.

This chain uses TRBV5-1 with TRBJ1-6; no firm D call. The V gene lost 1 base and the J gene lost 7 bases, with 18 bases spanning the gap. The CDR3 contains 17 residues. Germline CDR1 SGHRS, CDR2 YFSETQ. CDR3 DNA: TGCGCCAGCAGCTTGTGGAAGGGTCCCGCGGGAAATTCACCCCTCCACTTT. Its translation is CASSLWKGPAGNSPLHF. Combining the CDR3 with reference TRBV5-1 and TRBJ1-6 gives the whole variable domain KAGVTQTPRYLIKTRGQQVTLSCSPISGHRSVSWYQQTPGQGLQFLFEYFSETQRNKGNFPGRFSGRQFSNSRSEMNVSTLELGDSALYLCASSLWKGPAGNSPLHFGNGTRLTVT.

CDR3 region: CASSYRDRGASTDTQYF. The CDR3 nucleotides read TGTGCCAGCAGTTACCGGGACAGGGGAGCTAGCACAGATACGCAGTATTTT. This rearrangement joins TRBV6-7 to TRBJ2-3; TRBD1 aligns across 10 bases. TRBV6-7 is classed as an ORF, of uncertain function. The CDR3 loop spans 17 amino acids. Trimming cost V 2 bases and J 0 bases; bases outside gene matches: 5.

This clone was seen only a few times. Here the CDR3 DNA reads TGTGCCAGTAGCGGGAGATATGAGCAGTTCTTC. Protein sequence: CASSGRYEQFF. The chain links TRBV19 to TRBJ2-1; maybe TRBD2 (6 bases). Trimming shortened V by 6 bases and J by 8 bases, and 8 bases separated the two germline ends. The germline CDR1 and CDR2 sequences are LNHDA and SQIVND (reference sequence). The CDR3 contains 11 residues.

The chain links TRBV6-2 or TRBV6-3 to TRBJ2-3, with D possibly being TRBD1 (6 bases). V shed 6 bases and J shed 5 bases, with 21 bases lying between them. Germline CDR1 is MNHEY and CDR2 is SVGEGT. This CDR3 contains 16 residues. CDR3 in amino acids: CASSPPSGRGGDTQYF. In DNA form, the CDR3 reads TGTGCCAGCAGCCCCCCGAGTGGGAGAGGGGGAGATACGCAGTATTTT.

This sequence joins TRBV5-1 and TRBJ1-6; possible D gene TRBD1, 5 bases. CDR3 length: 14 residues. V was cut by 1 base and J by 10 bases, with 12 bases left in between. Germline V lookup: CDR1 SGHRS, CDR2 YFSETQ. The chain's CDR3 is CASSLIGGSSPLHF. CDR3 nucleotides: TGCGCCAGCAGCTTGATCGGGGGTAGCTCACCCCTCCACTTT. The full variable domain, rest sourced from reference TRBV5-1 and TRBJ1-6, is KAGVTQTPRYLIKTRGQQVTLSCSPISGHRSVSWYQQTPGQGLQFLFEYFSETQRNKGNFPGRFSGRQFSNSRSEMNVSTLELGDSALYLCASSLIGGSSPLHFGNGTRLTVT.

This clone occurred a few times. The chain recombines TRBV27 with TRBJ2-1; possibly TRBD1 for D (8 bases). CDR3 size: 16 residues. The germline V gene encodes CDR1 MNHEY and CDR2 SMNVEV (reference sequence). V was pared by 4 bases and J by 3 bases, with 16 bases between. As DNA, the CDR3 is TGTGCCAGCAGTTCTAGACAGGGGAGGGTCTACAATGAGCAGTTCTTC. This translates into CASSSRQGRVYNEQFF.

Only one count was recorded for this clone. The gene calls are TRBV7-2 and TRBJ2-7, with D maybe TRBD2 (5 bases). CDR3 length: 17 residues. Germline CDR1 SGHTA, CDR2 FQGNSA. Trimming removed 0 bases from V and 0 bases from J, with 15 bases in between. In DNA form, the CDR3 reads TGTGCCAGCAGCTTAGCGAGCGGCCCCGTCAGCTCCTACGAGCAGTACTTC. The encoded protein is CASSLASGPVSSYEQYF.

The CDR3 loop reads CASSLFQNTEAFF. The DNA for the CDR3 is TGCGCCAGCAGCTTGTTTCAGAACACTGAAGCTTTCTTT. This chain connects TRBV5-1 to TRBJ1-1; D remains ambiguous. The germline V and J ends were trimmed by 1 base and 1 base, with 5 bases remaining between them. CDR3 length: 13 residues. CDR1 and CDR2 from the germline V gene are SGHRS and YFSETQ.

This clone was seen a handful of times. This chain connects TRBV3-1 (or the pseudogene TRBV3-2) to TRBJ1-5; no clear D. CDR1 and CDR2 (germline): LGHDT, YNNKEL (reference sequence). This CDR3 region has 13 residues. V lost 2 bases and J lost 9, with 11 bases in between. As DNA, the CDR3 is TGTGCCAGCAGCCAACAAAGGTCAGGGCCCCAGCATTTT. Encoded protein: CASSQQRSGPQHF.

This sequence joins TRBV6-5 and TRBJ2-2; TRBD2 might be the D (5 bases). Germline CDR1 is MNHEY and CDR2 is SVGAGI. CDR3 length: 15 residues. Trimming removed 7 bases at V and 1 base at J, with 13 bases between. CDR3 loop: CASTIRRGNTGELFF. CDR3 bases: TGTGCCAGCACGATCCGCCGGGGGAACACCGGGGAGCTGTTTTTT.

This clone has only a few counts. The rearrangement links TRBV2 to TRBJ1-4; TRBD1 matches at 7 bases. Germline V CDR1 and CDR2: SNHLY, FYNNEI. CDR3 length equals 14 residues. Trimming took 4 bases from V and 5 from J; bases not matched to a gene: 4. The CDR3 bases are TGTGCCAGCAGTGGGGGACAGTCAAATGAAAAACTGTTTTTT. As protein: CASSGGQSNEKLFF.

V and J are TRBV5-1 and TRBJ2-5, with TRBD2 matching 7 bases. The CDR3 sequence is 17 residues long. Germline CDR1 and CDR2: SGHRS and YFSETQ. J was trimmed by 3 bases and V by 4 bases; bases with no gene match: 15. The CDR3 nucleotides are TGCGCCAGCAGCCTCTCGGGACTAACGGGATCCGAAGAGACCCAGTACTTC. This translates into CASSLSGLTGSEETQYF.

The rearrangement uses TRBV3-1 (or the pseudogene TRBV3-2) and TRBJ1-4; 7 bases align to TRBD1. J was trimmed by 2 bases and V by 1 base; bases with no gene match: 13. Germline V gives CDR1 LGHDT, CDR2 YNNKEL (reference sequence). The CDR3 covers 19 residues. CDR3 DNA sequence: TGTGCCAGCAGCCAAGTTCCACTGCAGGGGGAGACGACTAATGAAAAACTGTTTTTT. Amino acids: CASSQVPLQGETTNEKLFF.

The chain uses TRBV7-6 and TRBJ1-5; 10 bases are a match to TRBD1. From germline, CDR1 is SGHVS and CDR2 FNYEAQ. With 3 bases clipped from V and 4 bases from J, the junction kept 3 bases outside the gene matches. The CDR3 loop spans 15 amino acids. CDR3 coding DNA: TGTGCCAGCAGCTTGGGGACAGGGGAAAATCAGCCCCAGCATTTT. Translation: CASSLGTGENQPQHF. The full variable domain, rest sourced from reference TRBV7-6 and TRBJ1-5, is GAGVSQSPRYKVTKRGQDVALRCDPISGHVSLYWYRQALGQGPEFLTYFNYEAQQDKSGLPNDRFSAERPEGSISTLTIQRTEQRDSAMYRCASSLGTGENQPQHFGDGTRLSIL.